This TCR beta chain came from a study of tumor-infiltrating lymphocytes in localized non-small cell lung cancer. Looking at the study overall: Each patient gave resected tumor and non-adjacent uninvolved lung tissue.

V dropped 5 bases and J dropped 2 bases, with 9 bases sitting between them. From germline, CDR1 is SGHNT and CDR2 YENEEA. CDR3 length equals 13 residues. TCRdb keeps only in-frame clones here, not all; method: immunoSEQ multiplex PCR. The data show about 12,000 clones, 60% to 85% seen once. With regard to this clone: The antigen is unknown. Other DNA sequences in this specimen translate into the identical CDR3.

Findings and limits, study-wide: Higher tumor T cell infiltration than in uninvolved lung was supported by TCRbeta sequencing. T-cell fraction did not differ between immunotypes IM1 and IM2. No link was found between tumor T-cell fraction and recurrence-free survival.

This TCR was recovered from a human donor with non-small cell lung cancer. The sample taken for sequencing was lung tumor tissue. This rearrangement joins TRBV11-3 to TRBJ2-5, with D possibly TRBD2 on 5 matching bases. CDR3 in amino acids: CASSRTVQETQYF. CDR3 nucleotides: TGTGCCAGCAGCCGGACTGTTCAAGAGACCCAGTACTTC.